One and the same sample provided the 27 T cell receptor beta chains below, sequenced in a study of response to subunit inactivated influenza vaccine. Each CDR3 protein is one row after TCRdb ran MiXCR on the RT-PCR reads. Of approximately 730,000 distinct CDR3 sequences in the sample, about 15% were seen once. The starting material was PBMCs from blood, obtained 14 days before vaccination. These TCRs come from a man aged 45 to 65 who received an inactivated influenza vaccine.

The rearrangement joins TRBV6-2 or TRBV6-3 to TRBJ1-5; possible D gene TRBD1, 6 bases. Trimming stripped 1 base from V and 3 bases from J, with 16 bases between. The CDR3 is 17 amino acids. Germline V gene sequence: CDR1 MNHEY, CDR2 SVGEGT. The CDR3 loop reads CASSYLKGRGFNQPQHF. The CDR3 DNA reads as TGTGCCAGCAGTTACTTGAAGGGCAGGGGCTTCAATCAGCCCCAGCATTTT.

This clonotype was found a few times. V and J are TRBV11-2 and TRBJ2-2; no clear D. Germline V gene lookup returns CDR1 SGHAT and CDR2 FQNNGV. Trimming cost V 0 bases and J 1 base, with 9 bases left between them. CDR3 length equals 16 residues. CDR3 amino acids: CASSLEKVENTGELFF. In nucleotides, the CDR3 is TGTGCCAGCAGCTTAGAAAAAGTCGAGAACACCGGGGAGCTGTTTTTT.

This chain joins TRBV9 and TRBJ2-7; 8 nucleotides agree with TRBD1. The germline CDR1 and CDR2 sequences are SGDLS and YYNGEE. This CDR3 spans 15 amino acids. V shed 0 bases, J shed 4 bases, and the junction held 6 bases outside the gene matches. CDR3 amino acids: CASSVGWTGSYEQYF. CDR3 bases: TGTGCCAGCAGCGTAGGGTGGACAGGGTCTTACGAGCAGTACTTC.

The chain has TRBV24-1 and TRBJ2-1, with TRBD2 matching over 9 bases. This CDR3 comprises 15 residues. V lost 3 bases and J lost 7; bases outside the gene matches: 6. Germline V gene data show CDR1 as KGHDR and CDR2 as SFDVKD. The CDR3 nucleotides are TGTGCCACCAGTGATCCGGGACTAGCTTTTAATGAGCAGTTCTTC. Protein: CATSDPGLAFNEQFF.

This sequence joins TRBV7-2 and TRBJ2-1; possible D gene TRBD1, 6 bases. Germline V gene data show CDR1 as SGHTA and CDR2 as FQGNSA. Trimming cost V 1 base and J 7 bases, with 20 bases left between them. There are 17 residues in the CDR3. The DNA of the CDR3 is TGTGCCAGCAGCTTAGTAGTGGGGGCGAAGCCAGAGAATGAGCAGTTCTTC. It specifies CASSLVVGAKPENEQFF. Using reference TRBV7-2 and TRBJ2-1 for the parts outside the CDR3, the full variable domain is GAGVSQSPSNKVTEKGKDVELRCDPISGHTALYWYRQSLGQGLEFLIYFQGNSAPDKSGLPSDRFSAERTGGSVSTLTIQRTQQEDSAVYLCASSLVVGAKPENEQFFGPGTRLTVL.

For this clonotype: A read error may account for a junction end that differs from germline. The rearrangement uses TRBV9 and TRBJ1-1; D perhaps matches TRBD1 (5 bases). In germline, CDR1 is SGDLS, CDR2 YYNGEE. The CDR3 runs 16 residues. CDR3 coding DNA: TGTGCCAGCAGCGTAGGTGGGGGAGGGCTGGACACTGAAGCTCTCTTT. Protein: CASSVGGGGLDTEALF.

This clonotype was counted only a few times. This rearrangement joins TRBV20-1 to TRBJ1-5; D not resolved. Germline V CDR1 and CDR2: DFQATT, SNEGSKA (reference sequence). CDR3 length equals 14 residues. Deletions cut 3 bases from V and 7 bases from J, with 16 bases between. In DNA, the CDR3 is TGCAGTGCTAGCGATTTAGGGAGAATGCAGCCCCAGCATTTT. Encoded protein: CSASDLGRMQPQHF.

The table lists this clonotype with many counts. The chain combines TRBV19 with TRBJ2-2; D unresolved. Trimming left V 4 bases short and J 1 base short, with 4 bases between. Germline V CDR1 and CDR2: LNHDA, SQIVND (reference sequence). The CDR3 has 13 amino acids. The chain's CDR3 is CASSNRNTGELFF. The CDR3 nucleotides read TGTGCCAGTAGTAATAGGAACACCGGGGAGCTGTTTTTT.

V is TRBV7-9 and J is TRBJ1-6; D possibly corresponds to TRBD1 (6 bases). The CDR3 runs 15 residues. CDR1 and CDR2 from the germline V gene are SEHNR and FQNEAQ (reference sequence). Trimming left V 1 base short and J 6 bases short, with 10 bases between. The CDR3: CASSLEAGANSPLHF. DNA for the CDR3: TGTGCCAGCAGCTTAGAAGCAGGGGCTAATTCACCCCTCCACTTT.

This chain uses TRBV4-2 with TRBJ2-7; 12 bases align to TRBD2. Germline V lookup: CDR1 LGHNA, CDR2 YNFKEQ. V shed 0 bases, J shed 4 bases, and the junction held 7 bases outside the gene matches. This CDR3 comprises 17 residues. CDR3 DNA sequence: TGTGCCAGCAGCCAAGAAGGTCCGACTAGCGGGAGTTACGAGCAGTACTTC. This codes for CASSQEGPTSGSYEQYF.

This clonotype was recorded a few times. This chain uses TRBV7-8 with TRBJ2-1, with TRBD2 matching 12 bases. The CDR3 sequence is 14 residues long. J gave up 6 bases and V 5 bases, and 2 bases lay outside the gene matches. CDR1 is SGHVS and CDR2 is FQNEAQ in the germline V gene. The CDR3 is CASSASGRGNEQFF. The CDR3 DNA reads TGTGCCAGCAGCGCTAGCGGGAGGGGCAATGAGCAGTTCTTC.

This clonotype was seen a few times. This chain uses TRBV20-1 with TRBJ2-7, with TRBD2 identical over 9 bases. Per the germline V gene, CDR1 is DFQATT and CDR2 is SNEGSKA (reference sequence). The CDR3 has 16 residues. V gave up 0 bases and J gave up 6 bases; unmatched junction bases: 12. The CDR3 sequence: CSAREPKGLAFSEQYF. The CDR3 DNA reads TGCAGTGCTAGAGAACCAAAGGGACTAGCCTTTAGCGAGCAGTACTTC.

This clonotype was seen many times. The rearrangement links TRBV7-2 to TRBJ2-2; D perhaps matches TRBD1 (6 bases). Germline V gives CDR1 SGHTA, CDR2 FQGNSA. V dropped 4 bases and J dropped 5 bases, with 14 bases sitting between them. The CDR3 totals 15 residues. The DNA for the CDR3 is TGTGCCAGCAGCTCATTGGGGGCAGGGACCGGGGAGCTGTTTTTT. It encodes CASSSLGAGTGELFF.

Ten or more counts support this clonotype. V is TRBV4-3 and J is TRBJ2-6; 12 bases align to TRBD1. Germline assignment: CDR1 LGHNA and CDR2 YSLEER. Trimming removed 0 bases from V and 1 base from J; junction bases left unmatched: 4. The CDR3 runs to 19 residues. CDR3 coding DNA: TGCGCCAGCAGCCAAGAACCGGGACAGGGGGCGTCTGGGGCCAACGTCCTGACTTTC. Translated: CASSQEPGQGASGANVLTF.

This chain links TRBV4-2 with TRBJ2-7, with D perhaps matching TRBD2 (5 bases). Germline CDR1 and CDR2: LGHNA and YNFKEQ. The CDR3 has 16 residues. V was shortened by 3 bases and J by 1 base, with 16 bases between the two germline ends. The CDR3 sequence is CASSQAIASKSYEQYF. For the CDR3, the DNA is TGTGCCAGCAGCCAGGCTATAGCGTCTAAATCCTACGAGCAGTACTTC.

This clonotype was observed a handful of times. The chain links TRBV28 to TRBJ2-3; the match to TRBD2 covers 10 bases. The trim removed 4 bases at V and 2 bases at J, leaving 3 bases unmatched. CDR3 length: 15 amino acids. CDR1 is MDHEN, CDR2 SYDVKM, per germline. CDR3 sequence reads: CASSSGLAVTDTQYF. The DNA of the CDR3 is TGTGCCAGCAGTTCCGGACTAGCGGTCACAGATACGCAGTATTTT.

CDR3 residues: CASSTDRLRSDEQFF. CDR3 bases: TGCGCCAGCAGCACCGACAGACTCCGGTCCGATGAGCAGTTCTTC. This chain links TRBV5-1 with TRBJ2-1, with D possibly being TRBD1 (5 bases). V lost 4 bases to trimming and J lost 8 bases, with 19 bases between them. Germline loops: CDR1 SGHRS, CDR2 YFSETQ. The CDR3 is 15 amino acids.

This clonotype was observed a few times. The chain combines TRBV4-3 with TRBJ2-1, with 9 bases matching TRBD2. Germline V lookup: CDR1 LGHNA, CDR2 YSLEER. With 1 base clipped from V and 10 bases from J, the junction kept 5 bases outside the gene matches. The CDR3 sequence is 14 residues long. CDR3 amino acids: CASSQGRGGHEQFF. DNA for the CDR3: TGCGCCAGCAGCCAAGGGCGGGGGGGCCACGAGCAGTTCTTC.

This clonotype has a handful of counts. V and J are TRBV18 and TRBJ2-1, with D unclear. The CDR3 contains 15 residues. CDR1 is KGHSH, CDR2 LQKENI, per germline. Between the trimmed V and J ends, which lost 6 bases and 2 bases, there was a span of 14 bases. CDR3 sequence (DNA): TGTGCCAGCTCCGAGAGTTTGGCAGCCTACAATGAGCAGTTCTTC. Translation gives CASSESLAAYNEQFF.

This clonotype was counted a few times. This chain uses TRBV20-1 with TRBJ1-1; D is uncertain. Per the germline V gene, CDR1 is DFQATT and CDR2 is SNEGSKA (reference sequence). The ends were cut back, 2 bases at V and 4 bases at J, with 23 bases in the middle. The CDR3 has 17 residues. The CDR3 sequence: CSARSGLRGSKLTEAFF. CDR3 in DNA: TGCAGTGCTAGATCGGGCCTCAGAGGGTCGAAGCTCACTGAAGCTTTCTTT.

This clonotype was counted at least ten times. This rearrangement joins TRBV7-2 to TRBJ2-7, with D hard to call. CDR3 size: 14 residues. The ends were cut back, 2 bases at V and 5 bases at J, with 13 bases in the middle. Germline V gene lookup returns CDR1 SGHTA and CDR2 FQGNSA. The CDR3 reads CASSLFYVGNEQYF. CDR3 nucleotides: TGTGCCAGCAGCTTATTTTACGTTGGGAACGAGCAGTACTTC.

CDR3 region: CASSPALEQETQYF. The CDR3 DNA is TGTGCCAGCAGTCCGGCCTTGGAGCAAGAGACCCAGTACTTC. The chain uses TRBV27 and TRBJ2-5; D gene ambiguous. CDR1 MNHEY and CDR2 SMNVEV come from the germline V gene (reference sequence). CDR3 length equals 14 residues. Trimming pared 5 bases from V and 2 bases from J, leaving 12 bases between.

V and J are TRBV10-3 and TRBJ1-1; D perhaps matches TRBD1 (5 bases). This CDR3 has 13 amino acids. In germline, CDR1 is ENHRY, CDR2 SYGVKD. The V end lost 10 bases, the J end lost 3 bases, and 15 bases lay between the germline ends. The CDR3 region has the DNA TGTGCCACTCGGACATCCCGGGACACTGAAGCTTTCTTT. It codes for CATRTSRDTEAFF.

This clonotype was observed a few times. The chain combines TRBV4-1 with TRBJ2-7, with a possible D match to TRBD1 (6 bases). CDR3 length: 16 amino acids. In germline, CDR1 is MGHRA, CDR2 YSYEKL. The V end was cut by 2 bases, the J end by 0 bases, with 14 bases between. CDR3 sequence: CASSQRRDTRSYEQYF. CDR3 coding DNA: TGCGCCAGCAGCCAACGTAGGGACACCCGCTCCTACGAGCAGTACTTC.

The CDR3 DNA reads as TGTGCCAGCAGCCATCCCCCTCTTGGGACCCAGTACTTC. Translating it yields CASSHPPLGTQYF. The rearrangement uses TRBV7-2 and TRBJ2-5; D uncertain. With 5 bases removed from V and 7 bases from J, the gap between germline ends came to 14 bases. This CDR3 spans 13 amino acids. Germline loops: CDR1 SGHTA, CDR2 FQGNSA.

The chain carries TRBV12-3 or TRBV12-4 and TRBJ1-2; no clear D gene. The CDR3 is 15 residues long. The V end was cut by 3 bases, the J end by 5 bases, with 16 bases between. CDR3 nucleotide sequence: TGTGCCAGCAGTTTTGGTGTCATGCACCCTTATGGCTACACCTTC. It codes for CASSFGVMHPYGYTF.

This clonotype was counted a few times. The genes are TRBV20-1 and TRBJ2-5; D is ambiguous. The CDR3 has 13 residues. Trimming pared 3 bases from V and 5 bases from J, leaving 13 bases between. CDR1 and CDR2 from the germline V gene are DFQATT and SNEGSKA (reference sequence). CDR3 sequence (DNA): TGCAGTGCTAGTTTGGCCTTTACTGAGACCCAGTACTTC. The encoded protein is CSASLAFTETQYF.